Following are 26 T cell receptor beta chains from one sample sequenced in a study of T-cell memory formation after mild COVID-19. TCRdb ran MiXCR on the 5' RACE reads and lists one entry per CDR3 protein. The sample has about 440,000 distinct CDR3 sequences, around 20% seen once. The material sequenced was PBMCs or a T cell subset sorted from them (not recorded which). These receptors were collected from an adult woman who had mild COVID-19 (a few samples of this study predate the infection). Cell type and time point are not known.

The chain recombines TRBV7-9 with TRBJ2-3, with D possibly TRBD2 on 5 matching bases. Trimming left V 4 bases short and J 8 bases short, with 25 bases between. Per the germline V gene, CDR1 is SEHNR and CDR2 is FQNEAQ (reference sequence). The CDR3 covers 17 residues. For the CDR3, the DNA is TGTGCCAGCAGCTCCTGGCGGACTGCGGATGGAGTGGGTACGCAGTATTTT. It specifies CASSSWRTADGVGTQYF.

This clonotype came up a few times. The chain recombines TRBV29-1 with TRBJ2-5; D might be TRBD2 (6 bases). The CDR3 spans 13 residues. Germline V CDR1 and CDR2: SQVTM, ANQGSEA. Trimming shortened V by 7 bases and J by 0 bases, and 12 bases separated the two germline ends. The CDR3 nucleotides read TGCAGCGCGACGCGGGGAAACCAAGAGACCCAGTACTTC. It translates to CSATRGNQETQYF.

The CDR3: CASSRGQDSDGYTF. Written as DNA, the CDR3 is TGCGCCAGCAGCCGAGGACAGGACAGCGATGGCTACACCTTC. The chain couples TRBV5-1 to TRBJ1-2, with 7 bases identical to TRBD1. Trimming cost V 4 bases and J 6 bases; bases outside gene matches: 9. The CDR3 has 14 residues. The germline CDR1 and CDR2 sequences are SGHRS and YFSETQ.

The sample holds a few counts of this clonotype. The chain joins TRBV5-1 to TRBJ2-3; 9 nucleotides match TRBD2. The CDR3 is 19 residues long. The germline V gene has CDR1 SGHRS and CDR2 YFSETQ. V shed 0 bases and J 6 bases; nucleotides not matched to a gene: 17. The CDR3 nucleotides are TGCGCCAGCAGCTTGGTAGCGGGAGCTCACATCCGAAAAGACGATACGCAGTATTTT. Its protein product is CASSLVAGAHIRKDDTQYF.

This clonotype was recorded a few times. The chain links TRBV20-1 to TRBJ2-7; no clear D gene. Trimming shortened V by 0 bases and J by 2 bases, and 11 bases separated the two germline ends. CDR1 and CDR2 from the germline V gene are DFQATT and SNEGSKA (reference sequence). The CDR3 sequence is 14 residues long. CDR3 sequence (DNA): TGCAGTGCTAGAGAGGCCCAAGGACCCTACGAGCAGTACTTC. This codes for CSAREAQGPYEQYF.

This clonotype was counted only a few times. The chain joins TRBV9 to TRBJ2-3, with D tentatively TRBD1 or TRBD2 (5 bases each). CDR3 length: 14 amino acids. Deletions cut 0 bases from V and 4 bases from J, with 9 bases between. CDR1 SGDLS and CDR2 YYNGEE come from the germline V gene. CDR3 DNA sequence: TGTGCCAGCAGCGTAGATGGGGGAGCAGATACGCAGTATTTT. Amino acid sequence: CASSVDGGADTQYF.

The chain carries TRBV7-6 and TRBJ2-4; 10 bases line up with TRBD1. V was clipped by 5 bases and J by 9 bases; unmatched bases: 10. This CDR3 contains 15 residues. CDR1 is SGHVS and CDR2 is FNYEAQ in the germline V gene. The CDR3 DNA reads TGTGCCAGCAGCGCTCGGCGGGACAGGGGTGGCATTCAGTACTTC. Translating it yields CASSARRDRGGIQYF.

The chain carries TRBV4-1 and TRBJ2-4; TRBD1 agrees at 7 bases. The germline V gene has CDR1 MGHRA and CDR2 YSYEKL. The V gene end was trimmed by 3 bases and the J gene end by 7 bases; junction bases not matched to a gene: 6. This CDR3 is built from 14 residues. The CDR3 protein is CASSHSGTANIQYF. CDR3 DNA sequence: TGCGCCAGCAGCCACTCTGGGACAGCGAACATTCAGTACTTC.

This clonotype was counted between two and nine times. V and J are TRBV5-1 and TRBJ2-3, with no clear D. The CDR3 is 13 residues long. Germline lookup yields CDR1 SGHRS and CDR2 YFSETQ. V lost 0 bases and J 5 bases, leaving 7 bases between the germline ends. The CDR3, as DNA: TGCGCCAGCAGCTTGGAGTTGTTAGATACGCAGTATTTT. Protein sequence: CASSLELLDTQYF.

This clonotype was observed a handful of times. V is TRBV15 and J is TRBJ1-1; D unresolved. The CDR3 length is 14 residues. Germline V gives CDR1 LNHNV, CDR2 YYDKDF (reference sequence). The V gene lost 7 bases and the J gene lost 0 bases, with 12 bases spanning the gap. CDR3 region: CATKLDSMNTEAFF. DNA for the CDR3: TGTGCCACCAAACTGGATAGCATGAACACTGAAGCTTTCTTT.

This clonotype was observed a handful of times. The chain recombines TRBV5-5 with TRBJ1-2; D perhaps matches TRBD1 (6 bases). Trimming took off 4 bases at V and 6 bases at J, with 16 bases between the two ends. Germline V gene lookup returns CDR1 SGHKS and CDR2 YYEKEE (reference sequence). This CDR3 has 14 amino acids. CDR3 loop: CASSQATGGHGYTF. The CDR3 DNA reads TGTGCCAGCAGCCAAGCGACAGGAGGTCATGGCTACACCTTC. The full variable domain, in which reference TRBV5-5 and TRBJ1-2 provide the parts outside the CDR3, is DAGVTQSPTHLIKTRGQQVTLRCSPISGHKSVSWYQQVLGQGPQFIFQYYEKEERGRGNFPDRFSARQFPNYSSELNVNALLLGDSALYLCASSQATGGHGYTFGSGTRLTVV.

This clonotype was counted only a few times. The chain uses TRBV15 and TRBJ2-1; perhaps TRBD1 as D (6 bases). The ends were cut back, 0 bases at V and 9 bases at J, with 18 bases in the middle. CDR1 is LNHNV, CDR2 YYDKDF, per germline (reference sequence). CDR3 size: 16 residues. CDR3 nucleotides: TGTGCCACCAGCAGAGATTTGGGACACGCCCTAGGTGAGCAGTTCTTC. This sequence encodes CATSRDLGHALGEQFF.

This chain uses TRBV20-1 with TRBJ2-7, with D perhaps assigned TRBD1 or TRBD2 (5 bases each). Germline V gene sequence: CDR1 DFQATT, CDR2 SNEGSKA (reference sequence). The CDR3 contains 12 residues. V lost 5 bases and J 2 bases, leaving 10 bases between the germline ends. The CDR3 loop reads CSAPGQTYEQYF. CDR3 nucleotide sequence: TGCAGTGCTCCGGGGCAGACCTACGAGCAGTACTTC.

The chain joins TRBV7-8 to TRBJ2-1; TRBD2 matches at 9 bases. The CDR3 contains 16 residues. Per the germline V gene, CDR1 is SGHVS and CDR2 is FQNEAQ. Trimming cost V 0 bases and J 6 bases; bases outside gene matches: 6. Here the CDR3 reads CASSLARGGALNEQFF. The CDR3, as DNA: TGTGCCAGCAGCTTAGCCCGCGGGGGGGCTCTCAATGAGCAGTTCTTC.

V is TRBV24-1 and J is TRBJ1-5, with D tentatively TRBD1 (5 bases). The CDR3 loop spans 17 amino acids. Trimming cost V 0 bases and J 0 bases, with 11 bases left between them. Germline V gene data show CDR1 as KGHDR and CDR2 as SFDVKD. In DNA form, the CDR3 reads TGTGCCACCAGTGATTTGGGGACGGAATATAGCAATCAGCCCCAGCATTTT. It encodes CATSDLGTEYSNQPQHF.

The sample holds a few counts of this clonotype. V gene TRBV7-9 combines with J gene TRBJ2-3; either TRBD1 or TRBD2 may fit D (6 bases each). The CDR3 is 15 amino acids. CDR1 SEHNR and CDR2 FQNEAQ come from the germline V gene (reference sequence). The germline V and J ends were trimmed by 2 bases and 6 bases, with 15 bases remaining between them. CDR3 in amino acids: CASSLLLRGADTQYF. CDR3 in DNA: TGTGCCAGCAGCTTACTCCTAAGGGGGGCGGATACGCAGTATTTT.

J is TRBJ2-1 and V is TRBV15; D is ambiguous. Trimming removed 3 bases at V and 8 bases at J, with 11 bases between. Germline assignment: CDR1 LNHNV and CDR2 YYDKDF (reference sequence). The CDR3 spans 13 residues. CDR3 amino acids: CATSSVDNYEQFF. DNA for the CDR3: TGTGCCACCAGCAGCGTTGACAACTATGAGCAGTTCTTC.

This clonotype was counted a few times. V gene TRBV10-3 combines with J gene TRBJ2-7; no definite D call. Germline V CDR1 and CDR2: ENHRY, SYGVKD. The CDR3 consists of 12 residues. V lost 7 bases, J lost 6 bases, and 13 bases lay in between. The CDR3 is CAITVGVREQYF. For the CDR3, the DNA is TGTGCCATCACTGTCGGAGTGCGCGAGCAGTACTTC.

V usage is TRBV9 and J usage is TRBJ2-5, with D perhaps matching TRBD1 or TRBD2 (5 bases each). The length of the CDR3 is 14 residues. Between the trimmed V and J ends, which lost 2 bases and 3 bases, there was a span of 11 bases. Germline V CDR1 and CDR2: SGDLS, YYNGEE. The CDR3 spells CASSVGTVEETQYF. The CDR3 coding sequence is TGTGCCAGCAGCGTCGGGACGGTAGAAGAGACCCAGTACTTC.

The chain has TRBV20-1 and TRBJ2-1; 9 nucleotides match TRBD2. The CDR3 consists of 15 residues. Germline lookup yields CDR1 DFQATT and CDR2 SNEGSKA (reference sequence). The junction had 8 bases not matched to a gene; V was cut back by 5 bases and J by 3 bases. The CDR3 coding sequence is TGCAGTGCTCTAGGCGGGACTAGCAACTACAATGAGCAGTTCTTC. It translates to CSALGGTSNYNEQFF.

V usage is TRBV7-8 and J usage is TRBJ1-2; D gene uncertain. Looked up from germline, CDR1 is SGHVS and CDR2 is FQNEAQ. This CDR3 comprises 13 residues. Trimming cost V 4 bases and J 8 bases, with 14 bases left between them. CDR3 nucleotide sequence: TGTGCCAGCAGCTCCCGACCGGATGGGGGCTACACCTTC. Encoded protein: CASSSRPDGGYTF.

The chain couples TRBV6-2 or TRBV6-3 to TRBJ2-3; D is unclear. The CDR3 extends over 14 amino acids. V was cut by 0 bases and J by 6 bases, with 10 bases left in between. Germline assignment: CDR1 MNHEY and CDR2 SVGEGT. The CDR3: CASSYSRVLDTQYF. In DNA, the CDR3 is TGTGCCAGCAGTTACTCGAGAGTATTGGATACGCAGTATTTT.

V and J are TRBV19 and TRBJ1-1; perhaps TRBD1 as D (6 bases). Trimming left V 5 bases short and J 4 bases short, with 17 bases between. There are 15 residues in the CDR3. Per germline, CDR1 LNHDA and CDR2 SQIVND (reference sequence). The CDR3 DNA reads TGTGCCAGTAGTCCGGAGGGGGTTTTGTCCACTGAAGCTTTCTTT. As protein: CASSPEGVLSTEAFF.

This clonotype occurred a few times. V and J are TRBV5-1 and TRBJ2-5, with 8 bases that match TRBD1. The length of the CDR3 is 16 residues. V dropped 5 bases and J dropped 6; count of bases not matched to a gene: 15. The germline CDR1 and CDR2 sequences are SGHRS and YFSETQ. CDR3 sequence reads: CASSPMPGQVFQTQYF. In DNA form, the CDR3 reads TGCGCCAGCAGTCCCATGCCGGGACAGGTGTTCCAGACCCAGTACTTC. Full variable domain (rest looked up from reference TRBV5-1 and TRBJ2-5): KAGVTQTPRYLIKTRGQQVTLSCSPISGHRSVSWYQQTPGQGLQFLFEYFSETQRNKGNFPGRFSGRQFSNSRSEMNVSTLELGDSALYLCASSPMPGQVFQTQYFGPGTRLLVL.

This chain uses TRBV12-3 or TRBV12-4 with TRBJ2-5, with a possible D match to TRBD2 (6 bases). The CDR3 is 14 amino acids. The V and J ends lost 3 bases and 9 bases respectively, with 17 bases between them. The CDR3 bases are TGTGCCAGCAGTTTCGGCGGGGCTGGTGTCGCCCAGTACTTC. Amino acid sequence: CASSFGGAGVAQYF.

J is TRBJ1-1 and V is TRBV6-5; 8 bases map to TRBD1. The CDR3 consists of 16 residues. Germline CDR1 reads MNHEY; CDR2 reads SVGAGI. With 5 bases clipped from V and 0 bases from J, the junction kept 8 bases outside the gene matches. The CDR3 loop is CASSKRQGTLNTEAFF. In DNA form, the CDR3 reads TGTGCCAGCAGTAAGAGACAGGGGACATTGAACACTGAAGCTTTCTTT.